Listed below are T cell receptor beta chains from one sample, sequenced in a study of blood T cell repertoires in COVID-19. Here immunoSEQ multiplex PCR was the method, and the copy in TCRdb shows in-frame clones only, minus some. The sample records about 180,000 clones, roughly 84% being singletons. Specimen: peripheral blood. Receptors were obtained from a human donor in a cohort sampled during active COVID-19. CDR3s include the opening cysteine and the closing phenylalanine or tryptophan. The order of the fields is D gene, V gene, J gene, clone size, CDR3 DNA, CDR3 protein. D genes are given only for firm matches. A clone size is listed for some rows: how often the clone was seen (once, few, many), or a class if it is expanded.

d_gene: TRBD1
v_gene: TRBV5-1
j_gene: TRBJ1-1
abundance: NA
CDR3nt: TGCGCCAGCAGCTTGGCCCAGACAGGGTTTGCGACTGAAGCTTTCTTT
CDR3aa: CASSLAQTGFATEAFF

d_gene: NA
v_gene: TRBV5-1
j_gene: TRBJ2-7
abundance: NA
CDR3nt: TGCGCCAGCAGCTTGACACCGCTCTACGAGCAGTACTTC
CDR3aa: CASSLTPLYEQYF

d_gene: TRBD2
v_gene: TRBV3-1/TRBV3-2
j_gene: TRBJ2-7
abundance: NA
CDR3nt: TGTGCCAGCAGCCACCCGGGGGGGACGTTCTCCTACGAGCAGTACTTC
CDR3aa: CASSHPGGTFSYEQYF

d_gene: NA
v_gene: TRBV28
j_gene: TRBJ1-5
abundance: NA
CDR3nt: TGTGCCAGCAGTTTGTATCCAGGGAACAATCAGCCCCAGCATTTT
CDR3aa: CASSLYPGNNQPQHF

d_gene: NA
v_gene: TRBV7-9
j_gene: TRBJ1-2
abundance: few
CDR3nt: TGTGCCAGCAGCTTAGCGCCTAGGGGCTACACCTTC
CDR3aa: CASSLAPRGYTF

d_gene: TRBD1
v_gene: TRBV4-3
j_gene: TRBJ1-3
abundance: NA
CDR3nt: TGCGCCAGCAGCCAAGATCAAGATAAAGGGGGCAGAAACACCATATATTTT
CDR3aa: CASSQDQDKGGRNTIYF

d_gene: TRBD2
v_gene: TRBV5-1
j_gene: TRBJ2-1
abundance: NA
CDR3nt: TGCGCCAGCAGGCTGGGGGTCTCTAGCGGGAGGTATGAGCAGTTCTTC
CDR3aa: CASRLGVSSGRYEQFF

d_gene: NA
v_gene: TRBV28
j_gene: TRBJ1-5
abundance: NA
CDR3nt: TGTGCCAGCATCGTTATGGGAGGGGGCAATCAGCCCCAGCATTTT
CDR3aa: CASIVMGGGNQPQHF

d_gene: TRBD2
v_gene: TRBV18
j_gene: TRBJ2-7
abundance: NA
CDR3nt: TGTGCCAGCTCACCAGGGACTAGGGGCGAGCAGTACTTC
CDR3aa: CASSPGTRGEQYF

d_gene: TRBD1
v_gene: TRBV6-2/TRBV6-3
j_gene: TRBJ1-5
abundance: NA
CDR3nt: TGTGCCAGCAGTACACCGACAGGGTCATATAGCAATCAGCCCCAGCATTTT
CDR3aa: CASSTPTGSYSNQPQHF

d_gene: NA
v_gene: TRBV3-1/TRBV3-2
j_gene: TRBJ1-5
abundance: NA
CDR3nt: TGTGCCAGCAGCCAAGGTACAGGGTGGAGCAATCAGCCCCAGCATTTT
CDR3aa: CASSQGTGWSNQPQHF

d_gene: NA
v_gene: TRBV7-9
j_gene: TRBJ2-3
abundance: NA
CDR3nt: TGTGCCAGCAGCCAGACTAGTCCTAGCACAGATACGCAGTATTTT
CDR3aa: CASSQTSPSTDTQYF

d_gene: TRBD1
v_gene: TRBV18
j_gene: TRBJ2-7
abundance: NA
CDR3nt: TGTGCCAGCTCACCTTACCGGACAGGGGTTTACGAGCAGTACTTC
CDR3aa: CASSPYRTGVYEQYF

d_gene: TRBD1
v_gene: TRBV19
j_gene: TRBJ2-1
abundance: NA
CDR3nt: TGTGCCAGTAGGATCGGGACAGGGGATTGGTACAATGAGCAGTTCTTC
CDR3aa: CASRIGTGDWYNEQFF

d_gene: NA
v_gene: TRBV6-5
j_gene: TRBJ1-1
abundance: NA
CDR3nt: TGTGCCAGCAGGGCGAACACTGAAGCTTTCTTT
CDR3aa: CASRANTEAFF

d_gene: TRBD1
v_gene: TRBV27
j_gene: TRBJ2-7
abundance: NA
CDR3nt: TGTGCCAGCAGTTTGCGGCCGGGGACAGGGGGGTACGAGCAGTACTTC
CDR3aa: CASSLRPGTGGYEQYF

d_gene: NA
v_gene: TRBV11-3
j_gene: TRBJ1-1
abundance: NA
CDR3nt: TGTGCCAGCAGCTTAAAACAGGGAGCGAGGGCTGAAGCTTTCTTT
CDR3aa: CASSLKQGARAEAFF

d_gene: NA
v_gene: TRBV18
j_gene: TRBJ1-3
abundance: NA
CDR3nt: TGTGCCAGCTCACCGATCCGGACTGTCTCTGGAAACACCATATATTTT
CDR3aa: CASSPIRTVSGNTIYF

d_gene: TRBD1
v_gene: TRBV7-9
j_gene: TRBJ1-1
abundance: NA
CDR3nt: TGTGCCAGCAGCACCGGACAGGGGGGGACTGAAGCTTTCTTT
CDR3aa: CASSTGQGGTEAFF

d_gene: TRBD1
v_gene: TRBV7-2
j_gene: TRBJ2-2
abundance: NA
CDR3nt: TGTGCCAGCAGCGCACAGGGGACCGGGGAGCTGTTTTTT
CDR3aa: CASSAQGTGELFF

d_gene: NA
v_gene: TRBV7-6
j_gene: TRBJ2-7
abundance: NA
CDR3nt: TGTGCCAGCAGCTTGGTAGCGGATATGAGCTCCTACGAGCAGTACTTC
CDR3aa: CASSLVADMSSYEQYF

d_gene: NA
v_gene: TRBV6-1
j_gene: TRBJ1-3
abundance: NA
CDR3nt: TGTGCCAGCAGTGAAGGGGACATAGCCGGAAACACCATATATTTT
CDR3aa: CASSEGDIAGNTIYF

d_gene: NA
v_gene: TRBV10-3
j_gene: TRBJ2-7
abundance: few
CDR3nt: TGTGCCATCAGCGGACAGTTGGTTTCCTACGAGCAGTACTTC
CDR3aa: CAISGQLVSYEQYF

d_gene: NA
v_gene: TRBV12-3/TRBV12-4
j_gene: TRBJ1-3
abundance: NA
CDR3nt: TGTGCCAGCAATGCAGGAGGAAACACCATATATTTT
CDR3aa: CASNAGGNTIYF

d_gene: NA
v_gene: TRBV7-9
j_gene: TRBJ1-5
abundance: once
CDR3nt: TGTGCCAGCAGCTCGTGGACAGAAAAAGATCAGCCCCAGCATTTT
CDR3aa: CASSSWTEKDQPQHF

d_gene: TRBD1
v_gene: TRBV14
j_gene: TRBJ2-5
abundance: NA
CDR3nt: TGTGCCAGCAGCGCTCGACAGGGGGCAACGGAGACCCAGTACTTC
CDR3aa: CASSARQGATETQYF

d_gene: NA
v_gene: TRBV10-3
j_gene: TRBJ1-1
abundance: NA
CDR3nt: TGTGCCATCAGTGAGTCTGGGGGAGGGAACACTGAAGCTTTCTTT
CDR3aa: CAISESGGGNTEAFF

d_gene: NA
v_gene: TRBV9
j_gene: TRBJ2-7
abundance: NA
CDR3nt: TGTGCCAGCAGCGTAGGGGGGGACTCCTACGAGCAGTACTTC
CDR3aa: CASSVGGDSYEQYF

d_gene: NA
v_gene: TRBV5-1
j_gene: TRBJ1-5
abundance: NA
CDR3nt: TGCGCCAGCAGCTTGGAAGGGGCTAAAAACCAGCCCCAGCATTTT
CDR3aa: CASSLEGAKNQPQHF

d_gene: NA
v_gene: TRBV2
j_gene: TRBJ2-1
abundance: NA
CDR3nt: TGTGCCAGCAAAAATCAAATCTACAATGAGCAGTTCTTC
CDR3aa: CASKNQIYNEQFF

d_gene: NA
v_gene: TRBV6-5
j_gene: TRBJ2-7
abundance: few
CDR3nt: TGTGCCAGCAGTTACTCGGGGGCCAGGGGGGCCGAGCAGTACTTC
CDR3aa: CASSYSGARGAEQYF

d_gene: TRBD1
v_gene: TRBV4-3
j_gene: TRBJ1-5
abundance: NA
CDR3nt: TGCGCCAGCAGCCATAGGACAGGGAACCAGCCCCAGCATTTT
CDR3aa: CASSHRTGNQPQHF

d_gene: TRBD2
v_gene: TRBV7-2
j_gene: TRBJ2-5
abundance: NA
CDR3nt: TGTGCCAGCAGCCCAAATAGCGGGCTTCAAGAGACCCAGTACTTC
CDR3aa: CASSPNSGLQETQYF

d_gene: NA
v_gene: TRBV18
j_gene: TRBJ1-4
abundance: NA
CDR3nt: TGTGCCAGCTCACCCGGGTCCCAGAATGAAAAACTGTTTTTT
CDR3aa: CASSPGSQNEKLFF

d_gene: TRBD1
v_gene: TRBV27
j_gene: TRBJ1-2
abundance: once
CDR3nt: TGTGCCAGCAGTTCCCCGGCTCCGGGACAGGGAAACTATGGCTACACCTTC
CDR3aa: CASSSPAPGQGNYGYTF

d_gene: TRBD2
v_gene: TRBV7-2
j_gene: TRBJ2-2
abundance: NA
CDR3nt: TGTGCCAGCAGCTCGGGACTAGCGGCATTGAACACCGGGGAGCTGTTTTTT
CDR3aa: CASSSGLAALNTGELFF

d_gene: TRBD1
v_gene: TRBV7-9
j_gene: TRBJ2-7
abundance: NA
CDR3nt: TGTGCCAGCAGCTGGGGGACAGGGGCCTACGAGCAGTACTTC
CDR3aa: CASSWGTGAYEQYF

d_gene: NA
v_gene: TRBV18
j_gene: TRBJ1-4
abundance: NA
CDR3nt: TGTGCCAGCTCACCGGTTGCAGGGTCTAATGAAAAACTGTTTTTT
CDR3aa: CASSPVAGSNEKLFF

d_gene: TRBD1
v_gene: TRBV19
j_gene: TRBJ1-5
abundance: NA
CDR3nt: TGTGCCAGTAGTACACAGGGGACGAATCAGCCCCAGCATTTT
CDR3aa: CASSTQGTNQPQHF

d_gene: NA
v_gene: TRBV4-3
j_gene: TRBJ2-6
abundance: NA
CDR3nt: TGCGCCAGCAGCCCCGATGGGGGGACTGGGGCCAACGTCCTGACTTTC
CDR3aa: CASSPDGGTGANVLTF

d_gene: TRBD1
v_gene: TRBV5-4
j_gene: TRBJ2-1
abundance: NA
CDR3nt: TGTGCCAGCAGCCCGGGGACAGGGGGCTTTTACAATGAGCAGTTCTTC
CDR3aa: CASSPGTGGFYNEQFF

d_gene: NA
v_gene: TRBV19
j_gene: TRBJ1-2
abundance: once
CDR3nt: TGTGCCAGTAGTATTTCTCGCTATGGCTACACCTTC
CDR3aa: CASSISRYGYTF

d_gene: NA
v_gene: TRBV7-2
j_gene: TRBJ1-5
abundance: NA
CDR3nt: TGTGCCAGCAGCCCTAACAGGGTACTCAATCAGCCCCAGCATTTT
CDR3aa: CASSPNRVLNQPQHF

d_gene: NA
v_gene: TRBV6-5
j_gene: TRBJ2-7
abundance: NA
CDR3nt: TGTGCCAGCAGCGCGGGGATCGAGCAGTACTTC
CDR3aa: CASSAGIEQYF

d_gene: NA
v_gene: TRBV5-4
j_gene: TRBJ1-4
abundance: NA
CDR3nt: TGTGCCAGCAGCTTGAGGGGTGCAACTAATGAAAAACTGTTTTTT
CDR3aa: CASSLRGATNEKLFF